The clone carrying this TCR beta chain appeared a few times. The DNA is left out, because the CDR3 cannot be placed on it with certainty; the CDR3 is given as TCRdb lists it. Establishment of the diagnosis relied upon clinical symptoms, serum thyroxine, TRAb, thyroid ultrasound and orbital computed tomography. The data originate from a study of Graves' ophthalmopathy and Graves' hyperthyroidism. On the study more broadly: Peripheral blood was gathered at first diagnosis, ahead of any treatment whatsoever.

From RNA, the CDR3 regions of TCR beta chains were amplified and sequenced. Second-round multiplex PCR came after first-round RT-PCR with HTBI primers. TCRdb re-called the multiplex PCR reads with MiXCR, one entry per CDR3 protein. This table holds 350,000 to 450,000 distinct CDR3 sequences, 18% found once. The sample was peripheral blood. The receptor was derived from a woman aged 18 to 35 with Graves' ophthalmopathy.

CDR3 in amino acids: CASSSSPTGDYEQYF. The gene calls are TRBV28 and TRBJ2-7; the table names TRBD1, a call not compared with the DNA. CDR1 is MDHEN, CDR2 SYDVKM, per germline. Including both end residues, the CDR3 is 15 amino acids long.